The 11 T cell receptor beta chains reported below all come from one sample, sequenced in a study of T-cell memory formation after mild COVID-19. From the 5' RACE reads, TCRdb called clonotypes with MiXCR, one entry per CDR3 protein. This sample has a few hundred thousand distinct CDR3 sequences, with more than 20% found just once. The specimen sequenced was PBMCs or a T cell subset sorted from them (not recorded which). The receptor set was obtained from a man aged 18 to 30 who had mild COVID-19 (a few samples of this study predate the infection). Cell type and time point are not known.

V and J are TRBV11-2 and TRBJ2-7, with TRBD1 matching over 7 bases. The CDR3 has 15 amino acids. V was pared by 3 bases and J by 3 bases, with 8 bases of the junction left unmatched. CDR1 SGHAT and CDR2 FQNNGV come from the germline V gene. Here the CDR3 reads CASSFDTGVVYEQYF. The CDR3 nucleotides are TGTGCCAGCAGCTTCGATACAGGGGTAGTCTACGAGCAGTACTTC.

The chain carries TRBV2 and TRBJ1-1; no clear D gene. Germline V gene lookup returns CDR1 SNHLY and CDR2 FYNNEI. With 5 bases removed from V and 1 base from J, the gap between germline ends came to 14 bases. This CDR3 has 15 amino acids. The CDR3 DNA sequence: TGTGCCAGCAGTCTCCGGGGTACTACGAACACTGAAGCTTTCTTT. This codes for CASSLRGTTNTEAFF.

Ten or more counts support this clonotype. This rearrangement joins TRBV5-1 to TRBJ2-3; 7 bases are a match to TRBD1. The junction had 10 bases not matched to a gene; V was cut back by 5 bases and J by 4 bases. CDR1 is SGHRS and CDR2 is YFSETQ in the germline V gene. CDR3 length: 15 amino acids. CDR3 in amino acids: CASRRRTGDADTQYF. The CDR3 nucleotides are TGCGCCAGCAGGCGCCGAACAGGGGATGCAGATACGCAGTATTTT.

The rearrangement links TRBV7-3 to TRBJ2-6; maybe TRBD2 (6 bases). This CDR3 has 18 amino acids. V dropped 0 bases and J dropped 0 bases, with 12 bases sitting between them. Germline CDR1 is SGHTA and CDR2 is FQGTGA. CDR3: CASSLTGDFFSGANVLTF. The CDR3 DNA reads TGTGCCAGCAGCTTAACAGGGGACTTTTTCTCTGGGGCCAACGTCCTGACTTTC.

The rearrangement links TRBV29-1 to TRBJ2-4; D possibly matches TRBD1 or TRBD2 (5 bases each). Looked up from germline, CDR1 is SQVTM and CDR2 is ANQGSEA. The CDR3 has 16 amino acids. The germline V and J ends were trimmed by 2 bases and 0 bases, with 14 bases remaining between them. CDR3 sequence (DNA): TGCAGCGTTGAAAGGTACGGGGACCGAGCCAAAAACATTCAGTACTTC. As protein: CSVERYGDRAKNIQYF. The complete variable domain, with remaining parts taken from reference TRBV29-1 and TRBJ2-4, reads SAVISQKPSRDICQRGTSLTIQCQVDSQVTMMFWYRQQPGQSLTLIATANQGSEATYESGFVIDKFPISRPNLTFSTLTVSNMSPEDSSIYLCSVERYGDRAKNIQYFGAGTRLSVL.

This clonotype was counted between two and nine times. The chain recombines TRBV7-9 with TRBJ2-5, with 9 nucleotides matching TRBD1. V dropped 4 bases and J dropped 7; count of bases not matched to a gene: 10. Germline lookup yields CDR1 SEHNR and CDR2 FQNEAQ (reference sequence). This CDR3 comprises 15 residues. In DNA, the CDR3 is TGTGCCAGCAGCTCAACCCTACAGGGGGCCGGGACCCAGTACTTC. Its protein product is CASSSTLQGAGTQYF.

This clonotype was observed a few times. The J gene is TRBJ2-1, the V gene TRBV12-3 or TRBV12-4; either TRBD1 or TRBD2 may fit D (5 bases each). The V end lost 3 bases, the J end lost 4 bases, and 13 bases lay between the germline ends. The CDR3 has 15 residues. This chain's CDR3 is CASSLVQRGYNEQFF. CDR3 DNA: TGTGCCAGCAGTTTGGTACAGAGGGGATACAATGAGCAGTTCTTC.

This clonotype was detected only a few times. The chain is built from TRBV7-9 and TRBJ2-3; no clear D gene. The germline gives CDR1 SEHNR, CDR2 FQNEAQ (reference sequence). The CDR3 runs 14 residues. V was clipped by 5 bases and J by 0 bases, with 9 bases between them. In DNA, the CDR3 is TGTGCCAGCAGCCAGTGGCCAAGCACAGATACGCAGTATTTT. Translated, it gives CASSQWPSTDTQYF. Full variable domain (rest looked up from reference TRBV7-9 and TRBJ2-3): DTGVSQNPRHKITKRGQNVTFRCDPISEHNRLYWYRQTLGQGPEFLTYFQNEAQLEKSRLLSDRFSAERPKGSFSTLEIQRTEQGDSAMYLCASSQWPSTDTQYFGPGTRLTVL.

V gene TRBV9 combines with J gene TRBJ2-1; TRBD2 might be the D (6 bases). Germline lookup yields CDR1 SGDLS and CDR2 YYNGEE. Trimming took 4 bases from V and 0 from J, leaving 11 bases between them. The CDR3 length is 15 residues. The CDR3 protein is CASSIWGDSYNEQFF. The CDR3 nucleotides read TGTGCCAGCAGCATCTGGGGGGACTCCTACAATGAGCAGTTCTTC.

This clonotype was recorded at least ten times. The chain links TRBV5-1 to TRBJ2-7; TRBD1 matches 10 bases. Germline lookup yields CDR1 SGHRS and CDR2 YFSETQ. Trimming at V came to 4 bases and at J to 8 bases, leaving 9 bases not matched to a gene. CDR3 length equals 14 residues. The CDR3 reads CASSPGTGVAQQYF. The CDR3 coding sequence is TGCGCCAGCAGCCCCGGGACAGGGGTTGCGCAGCAGTACTTC.

This clonotype occurred a few times. The chain uses TRBV11-2 and TRBJ2-3; D remains unclear. Germline V CDR1 and CDR2: SGHAT, FQNNGV. The ends were cut back, 3 bases at V and 2 bases at J, with 15 bases in the middle. The CDR3 covers 16 residues. The CDR3 loop reads CASSLRRRLYTDTQYF. DNA of the CDR3: TGTGCCAGCAGCTTGCGGAGACGCCTTTACACAGATACGCAGTATTTT.